The rows below give T cell receptor beta chains drawn from one sample of a study of beta chain features in type 1 diabetes. Assay used: immunoSEQ multiplex PCR; TCRdb lists only in-frame clones, some missing. This table holds hundreds of thousands of clones, about 16% found once. Sequenced: naive CD4+ T cells from blood. All receptors derive from a man between 18 and 35 years old in good health. Each CDR3 is given with its conserved first and last residue. The D gene is left open where the match is weak. Clone size is stated in some rows and not others, as once, few, many or a class when expanded.

V gene	D gene	J gene	clone size	CDR3 DNA	CDR3 protein
TRBV19	TRBD1	TRBJ2-3	-	TGTGCCAGTAGTGACAGGGGATCTGGAGATACGCAGTATTTT	CASSDRGSGDTQYF
TRBV6-1	-	TRBJ1-5	few	TGTGCCAGCAGTGTTAGGGGGGGCAATCAGCCCCAGCATTTT	CASSVRGGNQPQHF
TRBV6-5	-	TRBJ1-3	few	TGTGCCAGTCAGAGGGGGGACATTGGAAACACCATATATTTT	CASQRGDIGNTIYF
TRBV6-5	TRBD1	TRBJ2-7	-	TGTGCCAGTGCCGGACAGGGCTCCTACGAGCAGTACTTC	CASAGQGSYEQYF
TRBV2	-	TRBJ1-1	-	TGTGCCAGCAGAAACAGCGCGGGAGGTGAAGCTTTCTTT	CASRNSAGGEAFF
TRBV27	TRBD2	TRBJ2-3	few	TGTGCCAGCAGTATCACTAGCGGGGGGACCACAGATACGCAGTATTTT	CASSITSGGTTDTQYF
TRBV15	TRBD1	TRBJ2-1	few	TGTGCCACCAGCAGAGATGCAGGGGGAAATGAGCAGTTCTTC	CATSRDAGGNEQFF
TRBV21-1	-	TRBJ2-5	-	TGTGCCAGACGAAGGTGCGGGGAGGAAGAGACCCAGTACTTC	CARRRCGEEETQYF
TRBV27	TRBD1	TRBJ1-4	once	TGTGCCAGCACCCGGACAGGGTACGAAAAACTGTTTTTT	CASTRTGYEKLFF
TRBV7-9	TRBD1	TRBJ1-1	few	TGTGCCAGCAGCGTCACAGGGGCCGGGAGCACTGAAGCTTTCTTT	CASSVTGAGSTEAFF
TRBV7-9	-	TRBJ2-5	-	TGTGCCAGCAGCCCCTCGGGACTCCTGACGGGGACCCAGTACTTC	CASSPSGLLTGTQYF
TRBV7-6	TRBD2	TRBJ2-3	-	TGTGCCAGCAGCTGGACCGGACTAGCGGGAGAGGGTACGCAGTATTTT	CASSWTGLAGEGTQYF
TRBV27	TRBD2	TRBJ2-3	few	TGTGCCAGCAGACTAGCGGGGTCCACAGATACGCAGTATTTT	CASRLAGSTDTQYF
TRBV6-6	TRBD2	TRBJ2-7	-	TGTGCCAGCGGCGGGAGTGACTCCTACGAGCAGTACTTC	CASGGSDSYEQYF
TRBV9	-	TRBJ1-2	-	TGTGCCAGCAGCGTCGGTACAAGGTATGGCTACACCTTC	CASSVGTRYGYTF
TRBV19	TRBD1	TRBJ2-2	few	TGTGCCAGTAGGGGACAGTCGAACACCGGGGAGCTGTTTTTT	CASRGQSNTGELFF
TRBV4-1	TRBD1	TRBJ2-5	-	TGCGCCAGCAGCCAAGTTGGGACAGGGACCGGAGGGACCCAGTACTTC	CASSQVGTGTGGTQYF
TRBV15	-	TRBJ2-7	few	TGTGCCACCAGCCAAGGACAGTTCTCCTACGAGCAGTACTTC	CATSQGQFSYEQYF
TRBV29-1	-	TRBJ2-2	-	TGCAGCGTTTCAGGGAAGCCCACCGGGGAGCTGTTTTTT	CSVSGKPTGELFF
TRBV25-1	TRBD1	TRBJ1-1	-	TGTGCCAGCAGTGAAAGACAGGGGACTGAAGCTTTCTTT	CASSERQGTEAFF
TRBV11-1	TRBD2	TRBJ2-7	few	TGTGCCAGCAGCTTTAGCGGGAGCTACGAGCAGTACTTC	CASSFSGSYEQYF
TRBV27	-	TRBJ2-1	-	TGTGCCAGCATGGGGAAAGCGGCAACCTACAATGAGCAGTTCTTC	CASMGKAATYNEQFF
TRBV28	-	TRBJ2-5	few	TGTGCCAGCAGCCTGCGGGATCAGACCCAGTACTTC	CASSLRDQTQYF
TRBV7-2	-	TRBJ2-1	few	TGTGCCAGCAGCTTTAGGAATGAGCAGTTCTTC	CASSFRNEQFF
TRBV5-6	-	TRBJ2-7	-	TGTGCCAGCAGCCCCGGACAGGGACTATACGAGCAGTACTTC	CASSPGQGLYEQYF
TRBV7-3	-	TRBJ1-1	few	TGTGCCAGCAGCTTGATGGGGGAAGTGGTCACTGAAGCTTTCTTT	CASSLMGEVVTEAFF
TRBV9	-	TRBJ1-2	-	TGTGCCAGCACCGTAGAAGACGGGGCTTTTTATGGCTACACCTTC	CASTVEDGAFYGYTF
TRBV6-5	-	TRBJ2-2	-	TGTGCCAGCAGTTGGGACTTATTAACCGGGGAGCTGTTTTTT	CASSWDLLTGELFF
TRBV7-3	-	TRBJ2-3	-	TGTGCCAGCAGCTTAAGTTCGGGCACAGATACGCAGTATTTT	CASSLSSGTDTQYF
TRBV10-3	-	TRBJ1-5	few	TGTGCCATCAGTCAAGGGCAGGTGGCAGGGCAGCCCCAGCATTTT	CAISQGQVAGQPQHF
TRBV4-1	-	TRBJ1-5	-	TGCGCCAGCAGCCAGAAGACAGGCGCCAACAATCAGCCCCAGCATTTT	CASSQKTGANNQPQHF
TRBV30	TRBD1	TRBJ1-6	few	TGTGCCTGGAGTGTCCTTGACAGGGATCGCTCACCCCTCCACTTT	CAWSVLDRDRSPLHF
TRBV5-1	TRBD1	TRBJ2-7	-	TGCGCCAGCAGCTTACCCGGGACAGGGAACTACGAGCAGTACTTC	CASSLPGTGNYEQYF
TRBV9	-	TRBJ2-3	few	TGTGCCAGCAGCGTAGGTCTCGTGGGCTCGGGCACAGATACGCAGTATTTT	CASSVGLVGSGTDTQYF
TRBV29-1	-	TRBJ2-1	-	TGCAGCGCCGCACCGGGACTCCACTACAATGAGCAGTTCTTC	CSAAPGLHYNEQFF
TRBV12-5	-	TRBJ1-1	-	TGTGCTAGTGGTTTGGTACTTGGAGGGGCCCTGAACACTGAAGCTTTCTTT	CASGLVLGGALNTEAFF
TRBV5-1	-	TRBJ2-3	few	TGCGCCAGCAGTTTGGGGCCCCGATCCAGCACAGATACGCAGTATTTT	CASSLGPRSSTDTQYF
TRBV14	-	TRBJ2-1	few	TGTGCCAGCAGCCAAGATGGGGCCCGTGTCAATGAGCAGTTCTTC	CASSQDGARVNEQFF
TRBV7-2	-	TRBJ1-1	-	TGTGCCAGCAGCTTAGGGGGCTTGGGCACTGAAGCTTTCTTT	CASSLGGLGTEAFF
TRBV5-1	-	TRBJ1-6	once	TGCGCCAGCAGCTTGGGGACGGGCTATAATTCACCCCTCCACTTT	CASSLGTGYNSPLHF
TRBV4-3	-	TRBJ1-1	few	TGCGCCAGCAGCCAAAAGAGACAGAACACTGAAGCTTTCTTT	CASSQKRQNTEAFF
TRBV27	TRBD2	TRBJ2-1	-	TGTGCCAGCAGTCCCGGACTAGCGGGAGGGGGGTTCTTC	CASSPGLAGGGFF
TRBV4-2	TRBD2	TRBJ2-5	few	TGTGCCAGCAGCCAAGGGCCTAGCGGGGCGGAGACCCAGTACTTC	CASSQGPSGAETQYF
TRBV7-3	-	TRBJ2-1	few	TGTGCCAGCAGCTTAACGAGGGCCACCCCCTCCTACAATGAGCAGTTCTTC	CASSLTRATPSYNEQFF
TRBV6-6	TRBD1	TRBJ2-3	few	TGTGCCAGCAGTCCCGGGACAGGTTTCACAGATACGCAGTATTTT	CASSPGTGFTDTQYF
TRBV14	-	TRBJ2-2	many	TGTGCCAGCAGCCGCAGACAGGCCGGGGAGCTGTTTTTT	CASSRRQAGELFF